This TCR beta chain was obtained from a study of Graves' ophthalmopathy and Graves' hyperthyroidism. This clonotype was seen a handful of times. V lost 4 bases to trimming and J lost 1 base, with 14 bases between them. The V gene's germline CDR1 is MNHEY and CDR2 SVGEGT. CDR3 length: 17 amino acids. Beta-chain TCR CDR3 regions were amplified from RNA transcripts. HTBI primers were employed in first-round RT-PCR, then a second-round multiplex PCR followed. TCRdb redid the calling of the multiplex PCR reads with MiXCR, one entry per CDR3 protein. The table has just over 600,000 distinct CDR3 sequences, 20% to 25% seen once.

The rearrangement joins TRBV6-2 or TRBV6-3 to TRBJ1-6; tentatively, D is TRBD1 (6 bases). The sample taken for sequencing was peripheral blood. The receptor was derived from a woman under 30 with stable Graves' hyperthyroidism. Some clones in this sample may be carry-over from other donors' samples. The CDR3 sequence: CASSSRKGGSYNSPLHF. CDR3 sequence (DNA): TGTGCCAGCAGTTCCCGGAAAGGGGGGTCCTATAATTCACCCCTCCACTTT.